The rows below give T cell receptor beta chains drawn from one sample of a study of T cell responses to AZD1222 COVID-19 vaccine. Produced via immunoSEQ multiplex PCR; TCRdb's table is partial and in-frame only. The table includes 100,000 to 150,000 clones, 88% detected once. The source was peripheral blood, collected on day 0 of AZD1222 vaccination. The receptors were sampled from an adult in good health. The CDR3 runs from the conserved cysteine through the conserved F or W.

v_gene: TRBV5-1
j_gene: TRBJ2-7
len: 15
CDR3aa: CASSLGQRGRLEQYF

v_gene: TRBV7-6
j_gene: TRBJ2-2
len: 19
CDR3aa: CASSLAPAGVPGNTGELFF

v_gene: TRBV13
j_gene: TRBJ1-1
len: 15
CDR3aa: CASSLGRGRWTEAFF

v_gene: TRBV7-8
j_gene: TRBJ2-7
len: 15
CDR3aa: CASSLGGTGGYEQYF

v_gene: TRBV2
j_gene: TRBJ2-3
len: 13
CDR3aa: CASSGRGGVTQYF

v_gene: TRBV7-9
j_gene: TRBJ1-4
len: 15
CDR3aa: CASSLLDGSNEKLFF

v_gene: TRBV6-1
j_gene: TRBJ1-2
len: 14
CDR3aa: CASSENEGTGGYTF

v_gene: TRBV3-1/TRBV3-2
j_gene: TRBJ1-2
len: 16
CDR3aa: CASSQDKTGGLYGYTF

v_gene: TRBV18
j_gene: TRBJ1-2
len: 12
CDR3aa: CASSIDRDGYTF

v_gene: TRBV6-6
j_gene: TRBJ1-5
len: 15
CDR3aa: CASSYDSLWGQPQHF

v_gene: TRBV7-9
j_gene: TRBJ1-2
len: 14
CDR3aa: CASSLGQRNYGYTF

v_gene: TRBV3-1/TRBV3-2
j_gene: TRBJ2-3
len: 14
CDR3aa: CASTLGLAKDTQYF

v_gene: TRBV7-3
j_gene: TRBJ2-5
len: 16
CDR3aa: CASSLSGGQFQETQYF

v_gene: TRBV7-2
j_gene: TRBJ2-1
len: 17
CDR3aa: CASSLVAGGAVYNEQFF

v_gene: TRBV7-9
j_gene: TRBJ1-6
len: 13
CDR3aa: CASSRTTESPLHF

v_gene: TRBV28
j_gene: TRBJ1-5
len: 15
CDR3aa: CASAPGDIGGQPQHF

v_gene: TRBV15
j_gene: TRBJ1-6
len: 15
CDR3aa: CATSRDRNTGSPLHF

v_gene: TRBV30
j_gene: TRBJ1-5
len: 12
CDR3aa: CAWGEADQPQHF

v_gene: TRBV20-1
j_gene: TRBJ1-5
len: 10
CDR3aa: CSAGQRPQHF

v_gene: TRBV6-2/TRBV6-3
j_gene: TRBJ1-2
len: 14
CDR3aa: CASSYGTGGFGYTF

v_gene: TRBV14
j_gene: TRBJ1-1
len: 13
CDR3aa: CASRQIMNTEAFF

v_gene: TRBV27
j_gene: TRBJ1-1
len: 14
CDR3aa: CASSPGSGSTEAFF

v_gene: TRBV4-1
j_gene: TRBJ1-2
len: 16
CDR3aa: CASSHIGGQGTRGYTF

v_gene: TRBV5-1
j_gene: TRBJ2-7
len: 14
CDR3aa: CASSYGQGVYEQYF

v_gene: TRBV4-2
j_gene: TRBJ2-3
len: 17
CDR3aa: CASSQEVAGAPTDTQYF

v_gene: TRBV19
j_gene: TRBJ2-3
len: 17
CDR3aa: CASSIGGTSGGTHTQYF

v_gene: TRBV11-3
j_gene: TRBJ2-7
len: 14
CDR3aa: CASSQTGGSYEQYF

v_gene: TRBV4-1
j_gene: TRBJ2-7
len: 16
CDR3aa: CASSQVLTGMRNEQYF

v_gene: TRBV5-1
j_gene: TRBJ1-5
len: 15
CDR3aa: CASSLEGGSNQPQHF

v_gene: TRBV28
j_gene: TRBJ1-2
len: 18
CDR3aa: CASSLSGTGGAPGYGYTF

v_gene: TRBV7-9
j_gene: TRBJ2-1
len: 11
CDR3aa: CASTRGMGQFF

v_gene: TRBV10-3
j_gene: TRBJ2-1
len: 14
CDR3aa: CAIRGQGAGNEQFF

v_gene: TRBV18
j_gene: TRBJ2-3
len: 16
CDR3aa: CASSPTASGSTDTQYF

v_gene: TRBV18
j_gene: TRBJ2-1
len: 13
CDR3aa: CASSLTGYNEQFF

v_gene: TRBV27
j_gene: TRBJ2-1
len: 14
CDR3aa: CASSPQGRVDEQFF

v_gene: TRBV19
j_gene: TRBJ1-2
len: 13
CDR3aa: CASSIDRRNGYTF

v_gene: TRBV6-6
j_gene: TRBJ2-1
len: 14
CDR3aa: CASSYSGGNNEQFF

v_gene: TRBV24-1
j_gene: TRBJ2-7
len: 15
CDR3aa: CATSDLRDVTYEQYF

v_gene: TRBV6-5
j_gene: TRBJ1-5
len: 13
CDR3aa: CASLAYSNQPQHF

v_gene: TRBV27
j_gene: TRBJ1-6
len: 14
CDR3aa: CASSRGQGGSPLHF

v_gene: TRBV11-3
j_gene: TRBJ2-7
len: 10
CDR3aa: CASSLRVQYF

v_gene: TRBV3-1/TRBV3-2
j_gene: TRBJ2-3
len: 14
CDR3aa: CASSHQGQGATQYF

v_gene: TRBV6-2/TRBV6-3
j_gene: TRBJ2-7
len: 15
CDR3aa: CASSTGPGALRGQYF

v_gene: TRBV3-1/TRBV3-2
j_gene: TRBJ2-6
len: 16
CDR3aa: CASSQDQGTGANVLTF

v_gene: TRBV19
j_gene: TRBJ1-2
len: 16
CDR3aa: CASTPQALSQGRGYTF

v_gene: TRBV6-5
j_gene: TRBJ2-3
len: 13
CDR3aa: CASRGFITDTQYF

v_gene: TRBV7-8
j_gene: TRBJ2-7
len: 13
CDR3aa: CASSQDSAYEQYF